This T cell receptor beta chain derives from a study of brain T cells in children with intractable seizures. Sample time point: blood from clinic visit 5 months post-surgery; TSC patient then seizure free. Assay: immunoSEQ multiplex PCR; the TCRdb copy retains only in-frame clones and omits some. The profile shows 340,000 or so clones, 93% of them singletons. Sample: peripheral blood, taken 4 to 5 months after surgery. The clonotype originates from a boy in the first two years of life with tuberous sclerosis and intractable seizures.

The CDR3 coding sequence is TGCGCCAGCAGCTTGGAGGGGGCTTTTAGGACAGGGAATAGAAAACTGTTTTTT. It codes for CASSLEGAFRTGNRKLFF. V usage is TRBV5-1 and J usage is TRBJ1-4; 8 bases fit TRBD1. V was pared by 0 bases and J by 10 bases, with 17 bases of the junction left unmatched. Germline V gene data show CDR1 as SGHRS and CDR2 as YFSETQ. This CDR3 has 18 residues. Variable domain in full (rest from reference TRBV5-1 and TRBJ1-4): KAGVTQTPRYLIKTRGQQVTLSCSPISGHRSVSWYQQTPGQGLQFLFEYFSETQRNKGNFPGRFSGRQFSNSRSEMNVSTLELGDSALYLCASSLEGAFRTGNRKLFFGSGTQLSVL.